This is a list of T cell receptor beta chains from one sample in a study of blood T cell repertoires in COVID-19. The protocol was immunoSEQ multiplex PCR, while the TCRdb copy is restricted to in-frame clones and leaves out a portion. The sample has about 240,000 clones; approximately 90% are singletons. Material: PBMCs or T cells enriched from blood (not recorded which). The receptors come from a woman aged 25 to 45 who had recovered from COVID-19. The CDR3 runs from the conserved cysteine through the conserved F or W. A D gene is named only where the DNA matches it firmly. The size field is filled for only some rows; it gives once, few, many or a size class.

j_call,clone_size,d_call,v_call,cdr3_aa,cdr3_nt
TRBJ1-1,-,-,TRBV27,CASSKGSGSPNTEAFF,TGTGCCAGCAGCAAAGGGAGTGGCAGCCCGAACACTGAAGCTTTCTTT
TRBJ2-1,-,-,TRBV11-3,CASSLDGSFPNEQFF,TGTGCCAGCAGCTTAGATGGGAGCTTTCCCAATGAGCAGTTCTTC
TRBJ1-1,-,-,TRBV30,CAWSVPSRVEAFF,TGTGCCTGGAGTGTACCCAGTCGGGTTGAAGCTTTCTTT
TRBJ2-1,-,TRBD2,TRBV2,CASSLLAGDNEQFF,TGTGCCAGCAGTCTCCTAGCGGGTGACAATGAGCAGTTCTTC
TRBJ1-1,-,-,TRBV18,CASSPQGANTEAFF,TGTGCCAGCTCACCTCAGGGTGCGAACACTGAAGCTTTCTTT
TRBJ2-3,-,TRBD2,TRBV2,CASTGLAPDTQYF,TGTGCCAGCACGGGACTAGCTCCCGATACGCAGTATTTT
TRBJ1-6,-,-,TRBV30,CAWSVDSSPLHF,TGTGCCTGGAGTGTCGACAGCTCACCCCTCCACTTT
TRBJ1-1,-,-,TRBV11-1,CASLRDMNTEAFF,TGTGCCAGCCTCAGGGATATGAACACTGAAGCTTTCTTT
TRBJ2-7,once,-,TRBV5-5,CASSLDSHRQGSYEQYF,TGTGCCAGCAGCTTGGATAGTCACCGACAAGGCTCCTACGAGCAGTACTTC
TRBJ2-7,-,TRBD1,TRBV30,CARGQAYEQYF,TGTGCCCGGGGACAGGCCTACGAGCAGTACTTC
TRBJ2-1,-,TRBD1,TRBV5-8,CASSPGTGGYNEQFF,TGTGCCAGCAGCCCTGGGACAGGGGGGTACAATGAGCAGTTCTTC
TRBJ2-2,once,-,TRBV5-1,CASSLFPTEFANTGELFF,TGCGCCAGCAGCTTGTTCCCGACTGAGTTCGCGAACACCGGGGAGCTGTTTTTT
TRBJ1-4,-,TRBD1,TRBV25-1,CASSQGWTGATNEKLFF,TGTGCCAGCAGTCAGGGTTGGACAGGAGCAACTAATGAAAAACTGTTTTTT
TRBJ2-6,-,-,TRBV12-5,CASGLTGTSGANVLTF,TGTGCTAGTGGCTTAACAGGGACCTCTGGGGCCAACGTCCTGACTTTC
TRBJ2-7,-,-,TRBV11-2,CASSLAGQQTYEQYF,TGTGCCAGCAGCTTAGCGGGACAACAAACCTACGAGCAGTACTTC
TRBJ2-7,-,-,TRBV7-2,CASSFYRDSSVYEQYF,TGTGCCAGCAGCTTCTACAGGGATTCGTCGGTCTACGAGCAGTACTTC